The following is a T cell receptor (beta chain) sequence with its context. This sample is drawn from a study of blood T cell repertoires in COVID-19. Study in general: COVID-19 samples collected from the United States, Italy and Spain covered acute and convalescent phases. T cells, B-cell-depleted T cells, or PBMCs provided the cDNA or gDNA that served as material.

This CDR3 spans 15 amino acids. With V trimmed by 5 bases and J by 5 bases, 11 bases remained unmatched. Germline V gene data show CDR1 as LGHNA and CDR2 as YNFKEQ. The repertoire was sequenced with immunoSEQ multiplex PCR; TCRdb's copy has only in-frame clones and lacks some. The sample has under 95,000 clones; approximately 82% are singletons. V gene TRBV4-2 combines with J gene TRBJ1-2, with TRBD1 identical over 7 bases. Sample: peripheral blood. The sequence was obtained from a human donor in a cohort sampled during active COVID-19. CDR3 coding DNA: TGTGCCAGCAGCTCGGGGCCGGGACAGCAATATGGCTACACCTTC. It yields the protein CASSSGPGQQYGYTF.